Below, 25 T cell receptor beta chains from the same sample are listed, as sequenced in a study of blood T cell repertoires in COVID-19 (dated by TCRdb to 2018 to 2020). Libraries were prepared through the immunoSEQ multiplex PCR assay. The table comes from immuneACCESS by way of TCRdb, which keeps in-frame sequences with V and J called. Part of the clones is missing from these tables; in studies checked, under half for an unresolved V gene and the rest for unknown reasons. In this sample the table shows 190,000 or so clones, approximately 78% of which occur a single time. Together, the top ten hold about 10% of the sample. The sequencing sample was made of peripheral blood. These receptors were obtained from a woman older than 75 with COVID-19, enrolled during active disease.

The chain employs TRBV3-1 (or the pseudogene TRBV3-2) and TRBJ1-1, with 9 nucleotides matching TRBD1. This CDR3 comprises 14 residues. CDR1 is LGHDT and CDR2 is YNNKEL in the germline V gene (reference sequence). With V trimmed by 3 bases and J by 5 bases, 4 bases remained unmatched. The CDR3 DNA is TGTGCCAGCAGCCACCACGACAGGGGGACTGAAGCTTTCTTT. Translating gives CASSHHDRGTEAFF.

This chain connects TRBV3-1 (or the pseudogene TRBV3-2) to TRBJ2-2; D ambiguous. Trimming pared 2 bases from V and 6 bases from J, leaving 7 bases between. This CDR3 has 13 amino acids. Germline V lookup: CDR1 LGHDT, CDR2 YNNKEL (reference sequence). CDR3 coding DNA: TGTGCCAGCAGCCAAAACGGTGCCGGGGAGCTGTTTTTT. This encodes CASSQNGAGELFF.

The chain recombines TRBV6-4 with TRBJ2-1; D uncertain. The CDR3 is made up of 15 amino acids. V shed 0 bases and J shed 12 bases, with 18 bases lying between them. Germline CDR1 reads MRHNA; CDR2 reads SNTAGT. The CDR3 region is CASSDSNLGQTRQFF. In nucleotides, the CDR3 is TGTGCCAGCAGTGACTCGAATCTAGGTCAAACACGGCAGTTCTTC.

This chain joins TRBV18 and TRBJ2-1; weak D call: TRBD2 (6 bases). In germline, CDR1 is KGHSH, CDR2 LQKENI. CDR3 length: 14 residues. V was shortened by 3 bases and J by 4 bases, with 10 bases between the two germline ends. Here the CDR3 reads CASSPGTQYNEQFF. The DNA of the CDR3 is TGTGCCAGCTCACCCGGGACTCAATACAATGAGCAGTTCTTC.

The chain employs TRBV27 and TRBJ1-2, with D possibly being TRBD1 (6 bases). The CDR3 loop spans 14 amino acids. Per germline, CDR1 MNHEY and CDR2 SMNVEV (reference sequence). V was shortened by 7 bases and J by 6 bases, with 18 bases between the two germline ends. In nucleotides, the CDR3 is TGTGCCAGCATCCTCCTGGGGGGGGGCGATGGCTACACCTTC. Its protein is CASILLGGGDGYTF.

The chain employs TRBV15 and TRBJ1-6, with a tentative D call TRBD1 (5 bases). Germline loops: CDR1 LNHNV, CDR2 YYDKDF (reference sequence). The length of the CDR3 is 16 residues. Between the trimmed V and J ends, which lost 1 base and 0 bases, there was a span of 7 bases. CDR3 bases: TGTGCCACCAGCAGAGGACAGAGCTCCTATAATTCACCCCTCCACTTT. It is translated as CATSRGQSSYNSPLHF. Full variable domain (missing parts from reference TRBV15 and TRBJ1-6): DAMVIQNPRYQVTQFGKPVTLSCSQTLNHNVMYWYQQKSSQAPKLLFHYYDKDFNNEADTPDNFQSRRPNTSFCFLDIRSPGLGDTAMYLCATSRGQSSYNSPLHFGNGTRLTVT.

The J gene is TRBJ2-1, the V gene TRBV2; D is perhaps TRBD2 (7 bases). Germline V gene sequence: CDR1 SNHLY, CDR2 FYNNEI. The V end was cut by 6 bases, the J end by 5 bases, with 20 bases between. The CDR3 has 16 amino acids. The CDR3 DNA reads TGTGCCAGCAGCATTGACCCGGGGGGCTGGAACAATGAGCAGTTCTTC. Translating it yields CASSIDPGGWNNEQFF.

The chain links TRBV4-1 to TRBJ1-2; D remains ambiguous. V dropped 0 bases and J dropped 1 base, with 9 bases sitting between them. Germline assignment: CDR1 MGHRA and CDR2 YSYEKL. CDR3 length equals 15 residues. As DNA, the CDR3 is TGCGCCAGCAGCCAAGACGCAAACGGTAACTATGGCTACACCTTC. This gives the protein CASSQDANGNYGYTF.

In DNA, the CDR3 is TGCGCCAGCAGCCCGGGACAGGGGGCCTATGGCTACACCTTC. Translating it yields CASSPGQGAYGYTF. The chain combines TRBV5-1 with TRBJ1-2; 12 nucleotides match TRBD1. The ends lost 4 bases at V and 4 bases at J; junction bases unmatched: 2. CDR1 and CDR2 from the germline V gene are SGHRS and YFSETQ. The CDR3 totals 14 residues.

This clone has a handful of counts. This rearrangement joins TRBV2 to TRBJ1-6, with D hard to call. Trimming took 5 bases from V and 11 from J, leaving 25 bases between them. Germline V gene data show CDR1 as SNHLY and CDR2 as FYNNEI. CDR3 size: 17 residues. Here the CDR3 reads CASSPLARHSKVPPLHF. For the CDR3, the DNA is TGTGCCAGCAGTCCCCTGGCGCGGCATTCTAAGGTTCCACCCCTCCACTTT.

This chain links TRBV5-4 with TRBJ1-1; a possible D gene is TRBD1 (5 bases). The germline V gene encodes CDR1 SGHNT and CDR2 YYREEE (reference sequence). Trimming shortened V by 2 bases and J by 1 base, and 12 bases separated the two germline ends. The CDR3 is made up of 15 amino acids. Here the CDR3 DNA reads TGTGCCAGCAGCTTCCCAGGGTCGGGGAACACTGAAGCTTTCTTT. Residues: CASSFPGSGNTEAFF.

The chain employs TRBV6-5 and TRBJ2-3, with 12 bases fitting TRBD2. This CDR3 has 16 residues. V lost 4 bases and J lost 3; bases outside the gene matches: 5. Germline CDR1 and CDR2: MNHEY and SVGAGI. CDR3 sequence: CASSSRLAGVTDTQYF. The CDR3, as DNA: TGTGCCAGCAGTTCGCGACTAGCGGGAGTGACAGATACGCAGTATTTT.

This clone has more than one count but fewer than ten. The chain recombines TRBV7-9 with TRBJ2-1; 9 bases align to TRBD1. The CDR3 has 16 residues. CDR1 SEHNR and CDR2 FQNEAQ come from the germline V gene (reference sequence). The V and J ends lost 8 bases and 4 bases, in that order; junction bases with no gene match: 12. The CDR3 sequence: CASSAAGQGTYNEQFF. The CDR3 DNA reads as TGTGCCAGCTCCGCCGCAGGACAGGGGACTTACAATGAGCAGTTCTTC.

The CDR3 DNA reads as TGCGCCAGCACCCCGGGGGGAGGGACCGGTACAGATACGCAGTATTTT. Amino acids: CASTPGGGTGTDTQYF. The gene calls are TRBV5-1 and TRBJ2-3; TRBD2 aligns across 7 bases. Germline V gene lookup returns CDR1 SGHRS and CDR2 YFSETQ. The CDR3 consists of 16 residues. J was trimmed by 3 bases and V by 6 bases; bases with no gene match: 13.

The CDR3 reads CASSEHSGANVLTF. The CDR3, as DNA: TGTGCCAGCAGCGAACATTCTGGGGCCAACGTCCTGACTTTC. The chain combines TRBV9 with TRBJ2-6; D uncertain. V was clipped by 3 bases and J by 1 base, with 5 bases between them. This CDR3 comprises 14 residues. The germline gives CDR1 SGDLS, CDR2 YYNGEE.

This chain joins TRBV2 and TRBJ2-1; 9 bases fit TRBD1. Germline V lookup: CDR1 SNHLY, CDR2 FYNNEI. V lost 7 bases, J lost 5 bases, and 12 bases stayed unmatched. The CDR3 contains 16 residues. The CDR3 sequence is CASKHRGLEANNEQFF. CDR3 DNA sequence: TGTGCCAGCAAACACAGGGGGCTTGAGGCCAACAATGAGCAGTTCTTC.

V and J are TRBV15 and TRBJ1-2, with D maybe TRBD1 (6 bases). V was cut by 2 bases and J by 0 bases, with 10 bases left in between. From germline, CDR1 is LNHNV and CDR2 YYDKDF (reference sequence). The CDR3 totals 15 residues. CDR3 nucleotide sequence: TGTGCCACCAGCAGACGGACAGCCACTAACTATGGCTACACCTTC. Residues: CATSRRTATNYGYTF.

J is TRBJ2-2 and V is TRBV2; 7 bases line up with TRBD1. V gave up 2 bases and J gave up 4 bases; unmatched junction bases: 10. Germline values: CDR1 SNHLY, CDR2 FYNNEI. The CDR3 is made up of 17 amino acids. The CDR3 DNA reads TGTGCCAGCAGTGAAAGGACAGGCCTCGTCGGCACCGGGGAGCTGTTTTTT. This gives the protein CASSERTGLVGTGELFF.

This clone was observed once. CDR3 coding DNA: TGCAGCGTAGCTACAGGGACAGATACGCAGTATTTT. Translated: CSVATGTDTQYF. The gene calls are TRBV29-1 and TRBJ2-3; a possible D gene is TRBD1 (6 bases). Looked up from germline, CDR1 is SQVTM and CDR2 is ANQGSEA. This CDR3 has 12 amino acids. Trimming pared 6 bases from V and 3 bases from J, leaving 10 bases between.

V and J are TRBV19 and TRBJ2-7; 7 positions match TRBD2. CDR3 length equals 14 residues. Trimming cost V 4 bases and J 5 bases; bases outside gene matches: 8. The V gene's germline CDR1 is LNHDA and CDR2 SQIVND (reference sequence). This chain's CDR3 is CASSRGRAGHEQYF. In nucleotides, the CDR3 is TGTGCCAGTAGTAGGGGGAGGGCCGGTCACGAGCAGTACTTC. Supplemented by reference TRBV19 and TRBJ2-7, the full variable domain reads DGGITQSPKYLFRKEGQNVTLSCEQNLNHDAMYWYRQDPGQGLRLIYYSQIVNDFQKGDIAEGYSVSREKKESFPLTVTSAQKNPTAFYLCASSRGRAGHEQYFGPGTRLTVT.

This clone was detected only once. The rearrangement joins TRBV2 to TRBJ2-7, with TRBD1 matching over 8 bases. This CDR3 is built from 13 residues. The trim removed 7 bases at V and 6 bases at J, leaving 8 bases unmatched. Germline V CDR1 and CDR2: SNHLY, FYNNEI. CDR3 coding DNA: TGTGCCAGCAACCTGGACAGGGTCGGCGAGCAGTACTTC. This sequence encodes CASNLDRVGEQYF. Full variable domain (missing parts from reference TRBV2 and TRBJ2-7): EPEVTQTPSHQVTQMGQEVILRCVPISNHLYFYWYRQILGQKVEFLVSFYNNEISEKSEIFDDQFSVERPDGSNFTLKIRSTKLEDSAMYFCASNLDRVGEQYFGPGTRLTVT.

The J gene is TRBJ1-2, the V gene TRBV6-4; D not certain. This CDR3 is built from 13 residues. V lost 5 bases and J 1 base, leaving 8 bases between the germline ends. CDR1 is MRHNA, CDR2 SNTAGT, per germline. In DNA, the CDR3 is TGTGCCAGCAGTACAGAGCTTAACTATGGCTACACCTTC. Translating gives CASSTELNYGYTF.

This clone was counted a few times. The chain combines TRBV7-8 with TRBJ2-1; perhaps TRBD2 as D (6 bases). In germline, CDR1 is SGHVS, CDR2 FQNEAQ. The germline V and J ends were trimmed by 4 bases and 4 bases, with 14 bases remaining between them. CDR3 length: 15 amino acids. DNA for the CDR3: TGTGCCAGCAGCTCGACTAGAGGATCGTACAATGAGCAGTTCTTC. It specifies CASSSTRGSYNEQFF.

The V and J genes are TRBV5-1 and TRBJ1-2; no clear D gene. This CDR3 contains 15 residues. V dropped 4 bases and J dropped 4 bases, with 17 bases sitting between them. Germline lookup yields CDR1 SGHRS and CDR2 YFSETQ. CDR3 region: CASSPIQTSLYGYTF. CDR3 DNA: TGCGCCAGCAGCCCTATACAGACGTCACTCTATGGCTACACCTTC.

V usage is TRBV5-4 and J usage is TRBJ2-2; tentatively, D is TRBD1 (6 bases). The CDR3 length is 16 residues. Trimming took 4 bases from V and 1 from J, leaving 14 bases between them. Germline CDR1 and CDR2: SGHNT and YYREEE (reference sequence). CDR3 amino acids: CASSARDIGNTGELFF. CDR3 coding DNA: TGTGCCAGCAGCGCCCGGGACATCGGGAACACCGGGGAGCTGTTTTTT.